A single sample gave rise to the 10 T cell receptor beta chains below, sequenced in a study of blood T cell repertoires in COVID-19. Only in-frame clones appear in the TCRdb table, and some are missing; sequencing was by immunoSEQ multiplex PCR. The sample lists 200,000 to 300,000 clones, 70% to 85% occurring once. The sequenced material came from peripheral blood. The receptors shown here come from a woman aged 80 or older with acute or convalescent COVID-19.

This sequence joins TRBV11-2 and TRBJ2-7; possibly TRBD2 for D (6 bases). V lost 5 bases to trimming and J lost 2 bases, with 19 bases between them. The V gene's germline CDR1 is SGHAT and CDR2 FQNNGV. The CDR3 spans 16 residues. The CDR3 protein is CASSPRGRSGTYEQYF. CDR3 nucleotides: TGTGCCAGCAGCCCCAGAGGGAGGTCTGGAACCTACGAGCAGTACTTC.

CDR3 bases: TGTGCCAGCAGACTAGCGGGGTCGGTCTACAATGAGCAGTTCTTC. It translates to CASRLAGSVYNEQFF. The J gene is TRBJ2-1, the V gene TRBV5-4; 10 bases agree with TRBD2. V dropped 5 bases and J dropped 3; count of bases not matched to a gene: 5. Germline CDR1 SGHNT, CDR2 YYREEE (reference sequence). CDR3 length: 15 residues.

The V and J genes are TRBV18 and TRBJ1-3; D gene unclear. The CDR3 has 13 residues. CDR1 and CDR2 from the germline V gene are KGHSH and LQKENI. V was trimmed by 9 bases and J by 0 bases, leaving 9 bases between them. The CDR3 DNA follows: TGTGCCAGTGGACTGTCCTCTGGAAACACCATATATTTT. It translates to CASGLSSGNTIYF.

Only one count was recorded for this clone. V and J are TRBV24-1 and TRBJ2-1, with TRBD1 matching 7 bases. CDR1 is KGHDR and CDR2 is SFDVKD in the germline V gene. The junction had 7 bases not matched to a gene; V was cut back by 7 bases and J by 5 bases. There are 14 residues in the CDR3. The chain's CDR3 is CATSLGQMNNEQFF. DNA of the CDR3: TGTGCCACCAGCCTGGGACAGATGAACAATGAGCAGTTCTTC.

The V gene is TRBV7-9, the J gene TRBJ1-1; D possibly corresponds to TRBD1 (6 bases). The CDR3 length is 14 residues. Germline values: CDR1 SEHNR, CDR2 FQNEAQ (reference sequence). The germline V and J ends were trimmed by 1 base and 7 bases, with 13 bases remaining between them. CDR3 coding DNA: TGTGCCAGCAGCTTAGGAGTGGGGACAATTGAAGCTTTCTTT. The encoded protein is CASSLGVGTIEAFF.

The CDR3 region is CASSRQREGLSNEQFF. The CDR3 nucleotides are TGTGCCAGCAGCCGCCAGCGGGAGGGCCTTTCAAATGAGCAGTTCTTC. V usage is TRBV3-1 (or the pseudogene TRBV3-2) and J usage is TRBJ2-1; 10 positions agree with TRBD2. Germline CDR1 and CDR2: LGHDT and YNNKEL (reference sequence). The CDR3 sequence is 16 residues long. J was trimmed by 7 bases and V by 4 bases; bases with no gene match: 10.

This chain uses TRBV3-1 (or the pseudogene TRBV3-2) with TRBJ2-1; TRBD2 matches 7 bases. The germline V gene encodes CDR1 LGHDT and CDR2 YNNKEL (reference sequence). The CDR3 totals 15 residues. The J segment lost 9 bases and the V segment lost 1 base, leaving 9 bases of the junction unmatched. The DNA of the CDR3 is TGTGCCAGCAGCCAAGTATCCGGGAGGTCGCGTGAGCAGTTCTTC. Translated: CASSQVSGRSREQFF.

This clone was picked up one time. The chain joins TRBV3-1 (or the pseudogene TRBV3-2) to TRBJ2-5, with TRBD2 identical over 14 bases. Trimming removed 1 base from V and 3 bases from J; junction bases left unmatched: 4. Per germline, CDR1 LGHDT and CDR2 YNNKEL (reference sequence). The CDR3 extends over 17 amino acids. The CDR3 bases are TGTGCCAGCAGCCAAGTTAGACTAGCGGGGGGGGAAGAGACCCAGTACTTC. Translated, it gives CASSQVRLAGGEETQYF.

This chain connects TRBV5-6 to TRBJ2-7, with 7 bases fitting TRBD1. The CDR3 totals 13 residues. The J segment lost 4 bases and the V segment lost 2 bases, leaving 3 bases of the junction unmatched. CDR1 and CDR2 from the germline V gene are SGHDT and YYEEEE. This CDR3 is CASSFGTVYEQYF. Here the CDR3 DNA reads TGTGCCAGCAGCTTCGGGACAGTTTACGAGCAGTACTTC.

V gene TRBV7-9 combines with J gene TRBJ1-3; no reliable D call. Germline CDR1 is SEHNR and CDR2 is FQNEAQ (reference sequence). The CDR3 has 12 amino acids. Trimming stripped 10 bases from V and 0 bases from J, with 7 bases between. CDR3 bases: TGTGCCATCGACTACTCTGGAAACACCATATATTTT. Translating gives CAIDYSGNTIYF.